Shown below are 12 T cell receptor beta chains from a single sample sequenced in a study of technical replicates of blood from a few donors. Sequencing was performed with immunoSEQ multiplex PCR; in TCRdb, only in-frame clones are kept and a portion is missing. The data contain 70,000 to 90,000 clones, roughly nine tenths of them seen just once; the ten biggest clones take up approximately 0.25%. Source material: T cells isolated from PBMCs. The receptors were sampled from a human donor in good health.

CDR3 in DNA: TGTGCCAGCAGCTTAGATCAGTGGCAGTACGAGCAGTACTTC. It is translated as CASSLDQWQYEQYF. The chain has TRBV11-2 and TRBJ2-7; D unresolved. The CDR3 has 14 residues. The V gene's germline CDR1 is SGHAT and CDR2 FQNNGV. V was shortened by 0 bases and J by 4 bases, with 10 bases between the two germline ends.

The chain carries TRBV6-1 and TRBJ2-1; possible D gene TRBD2, 6 bases. Germline CDR1 MNHNS, CDR2 SASEGT. This CDR3 has 12 amino acids. V dropped 7 bases and J dropped 7 bases, with 11 bases sitting between them. The CDR3 loop reads CASKAGLNEQFF. The CDR3 region has the DNA TGTGCCAGCAAGGCGGGGCTAAATGAGCAGTTCTTC.

The chain is built from TRBV19 and TRBJ1-2; TRBD1 might be the D (5 bases). The V end was cut by 0 bases, the J end by 3 bases, with 11 bases between. The CDR3 totals 15 residues. From germline, CDR1 is LNHDA and CDR2 SQIVND (reference sequence). The CDR3 reads CASSIEDSYYYGYTF. Here the CDR3 DNA reads TGTGCCAGTAGTATAGAAGACAGTTACTACTATGGCTACACCTTC. The whole variable domain, filled in from reference TRBV19 and TRBJ1-2, reads DGGITQSPKYLFRKEGQNVTLSCEQNLNHDAMYWYRQDPGQGLRLIYYSQIVNDFQKGDIAEGYSVSREKKESFPLTVTSAQKNPTAFYLCASSIEDSYYYGYTFGSGTRLTVV.

This clone was counted once. As DNA, the CDR3 is TGTGCCAGCAGCTTGGAACAGTATGTCTACGAGCAGTACTTC. Encoded protein: CASSLEQYVYEQYF. The chain is built from TRBV5-6 and TRBJ2-7, with D unclear. Trimming pared 0 bases from V and 3 bases from J, leaving 10 bases between. This CDR3 comprises 14 residues. CDR1 is SGHDT and CDR2 is YYEEEE in the germline V gene. Full variable domain (outside the CDR3, taken from reference TRBV5-6 and TRBJ2-7): DAGVTQSPTHLIKTRGQQVTLRCSPKSGHDTVSWYQQALGQGPQFIFQYYEEEERQRGNFPDRFSGHQFPNYSSELNVNALLLGDSALYLCASSLEQYVYEQYFGPGTRLTVT.

As concerns this clone: Germline and junction disagree at one end, which may indicate a read error. The chain couples TRBV6-4 to TRBJ1-1, with a possible D match to TRBD1 (5 bases). Germline V gives CDR1 MRHNA, CDR2 SNTAGT. The CDR3 has 13 amino acids. Here the CDR3 DNA reads TGTGCCAGCAGTGACGGGGCATCAGTACCTTCACACTTT. Its translation: CASSDGASVPSHF.

V and J are TRBV5-6 and TRBJ2-7; D might be TRBD1 (5 bases). Trimming took off 4 bases at V and 2 bases at J, with 10 bases between the two ends. This CDR3 contains 13 residues. Germline CDR1 and CDR2: SGHDT and YYEEEE. CDR3 nucleotides: TGTGCCAGCAGCCTTAGACAGACCTACGAGCAGTACTTC. This codes for CASSLRQTYEQYF.

Here the CDR3 DNA reads TGTGCCAGCAGCCTACAGGGGTGGGACAATGAGCAGTTCTTC. As protein: CASSLQGWDNEQFF. The chain joins TRBV6-1 to TRBJ2-1, with 7 bases that match TRBD1. The CDR3 runs to 14 residues. Germline CDR1 MNHNS, CDR2 SASEGT. V shed 6 bases and J 5 bases; nucleotides not matched to a gene: 7.

V and J are TRBV27 and TRBJ2-7, with a possible D match to TRBD1 (6 bases). There are 13 residues in the CDR3. V was cut by 2 bases and J by 6 bases, with 11 bases left in between. The germline V gene encodes CDR1 MNHEY and CDR2 SMNVEV (reference sequence). CDR3 protein: CASSLPGQPEQYF. The CDR3 DNA reads TGTGCCAGCAGTTTACCTGGACAGCCCGAGCAGTACTTC.

The rearrangement joins TRBV2 to TRBJ2-5; D might be TRBD1 (5 bases). Germline V lookup: CDR1 SNHLY, CDR2 FYNNEI. This CDR3 comprises 13 residues. The V end was cut by 10 bases, the J end by 4 bases, with 16 bases between. CDR3 residues: CANKRGSGETQYF. In DNA, the CDR3 is TGTGCCAACAAAAGGGGTTCAGGAGAGACCCAGTACTTC.

The chain uses TRBV19 and TRBJ2-7, with a weak D call TRBD1 (6 bases). Germline CDR1 and CDR2: LNHDA and SQIVND (reference sequence). The CDR3 totals 13 residues. V lost 1 base, J lost 2 bases, and 6 bases lay in between. CDR3 loop: CASSIGTAYEQYF. The CDR3 DNA sequence: TGTGCCAGTAGTATAGGGACAGCCTACGAGCAGTACTTC. The whole variable domain, filled in from reference TRBV19 and TRBJ2-7, reads DGGITQSPKYLFRKEGQNVTLSCEQNLNHDAMYWYRQDPGQGLRLIYYSQIVNDFQKGDIAEGYSVSREKKESFPLTVTSAQKNPTAFYLCASSIGTAYEQYFGPGTRLTVT.

V gene TRBV12-5 combines with J gene TRBJ2-3; D perhaps matches TRBD1 (6 bases). Germline loops: CDR1 LGHNT, CDR2 FRNRAP. The V and J ends lost 5 bases and 0 bases respectively, with 12 bases between them. This CDR3 region has 15 residues. CDR3 in amino acids: CASGAGTSSTDTQYF. The CDR3 bases are TGTGCTAGTGGTGCCGGGACATCTAGCACAGATACGCAGTATTTT.

The chain links TRBV6-5 to TRBJ2-7; 10 bases are a match to TRBD1. The CDR3 extends over 14 amino acids. In germline, CDR1 is MNHEY, CDR2 SVGAGI. V lost 6 bases to trimming and J lost 2 bases; unmatched junction nucleotides: 4. The CDR3, as DNA: TGTGCCAGCAGCCATGGACAGGGGGCCTACGAGCAGTACTTC. This codes for CASSHGQGAYEQYF.